This T cell receptor (beta chain) emerged from a study of a mutant IDH1 vaccine in newly diagnosed glioma. Study in general: Treated patients showed a male proportion of about 60%, a female proportion of roughly 38%, and a mean age of 40.4 years. Beforehand, treatment had been radiotherapy, temozolomide, or both; the majority received both.

The table came from immunoSEQ multiplex PCR; TCRdb's copy has only in-frame clones and leaves some out. The table has around 100,000 clones, about nine tenths seen once; the top ten hold more than 0.55%. Regarding this clone: Its specificity is unknown.

Study-wide results and limits: Pseudoprogression appeared independent of alterations in top peripheral clonotypes.

Noted time point: week 11, during vaccination. With topical imiquimod, each dose of the vaccine consisted of 300 ug of mutant IDH1 20-mer peptide. Donors harbored newly found WHO grade 3 or 4 IDH1-mutant, ATRX-lost astrocytomas. This receptor was taken from a woman aged 45 to 65 with glioma. This material consisted of PBMCs, taken from a glioma patient whose treatment included an IDH1 peptide vaccine.

The CDR3 region has the DNA TGTGCCAGCAGCCGAGGACCCTCCTACACCTTC. Translated: CASSRGPSYTF. The chain links TRBV7-6 to TRBJ1-2; D ambiguous. In germline, CDR1 is SGHVS, CDR2 FNYEAQ. The CDR3 covers 11 residues. The ends were cut back, 5 bases at V and 10 bases at J, with 11 bases in the middle.